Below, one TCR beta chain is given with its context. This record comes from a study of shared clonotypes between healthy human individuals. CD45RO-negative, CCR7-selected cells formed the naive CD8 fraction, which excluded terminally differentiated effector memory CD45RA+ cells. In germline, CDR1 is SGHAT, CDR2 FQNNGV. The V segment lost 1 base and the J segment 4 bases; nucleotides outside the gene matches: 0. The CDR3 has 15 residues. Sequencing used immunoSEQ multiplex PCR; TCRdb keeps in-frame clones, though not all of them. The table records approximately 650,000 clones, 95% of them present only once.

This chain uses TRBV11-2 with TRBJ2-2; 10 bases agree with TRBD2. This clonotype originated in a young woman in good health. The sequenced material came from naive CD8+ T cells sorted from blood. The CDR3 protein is CASSLGTSGTGELFF. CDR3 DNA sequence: TGTGCCAGCAGCTTAGGGACTAGCGGCACCGGGGAGCTGTTTTTT.